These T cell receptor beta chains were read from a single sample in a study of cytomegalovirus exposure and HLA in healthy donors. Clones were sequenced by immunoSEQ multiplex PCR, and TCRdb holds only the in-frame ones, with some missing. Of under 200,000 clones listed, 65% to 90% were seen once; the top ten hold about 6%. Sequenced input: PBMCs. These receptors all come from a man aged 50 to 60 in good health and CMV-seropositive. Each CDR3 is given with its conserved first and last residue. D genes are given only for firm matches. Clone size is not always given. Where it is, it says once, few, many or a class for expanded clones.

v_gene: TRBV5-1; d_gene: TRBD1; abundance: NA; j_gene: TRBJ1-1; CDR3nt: TGCGCCGGCAGCGGAAACAGGGGGGGTGAAGCTTTCTTT; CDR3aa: CAGSGNRGGEAFF
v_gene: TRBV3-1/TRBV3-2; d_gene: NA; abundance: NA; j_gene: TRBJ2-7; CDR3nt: TGTGCCAGCAGCCAAGTTGGGCACTTC; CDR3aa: CASSQVGHF
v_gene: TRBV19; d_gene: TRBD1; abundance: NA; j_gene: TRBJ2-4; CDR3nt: TGTGCCAGTGCCGCGGGCCCGGACAGGGTATCCAAAAACATTCAGTACTTC; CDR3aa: CASAAGPDRVSKNIQYF
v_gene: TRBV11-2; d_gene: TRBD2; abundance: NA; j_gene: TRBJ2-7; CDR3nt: TGTGCCAGCAGCCCTCAAGGGGTGTGGCTAGCGGGAGCGTCCTACGAGCAGTACTTC; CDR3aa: CASSPQGVWLAGASYEQYF
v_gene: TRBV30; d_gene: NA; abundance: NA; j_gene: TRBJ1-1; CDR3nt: TGTGCCTGGAGCCCCTCGGGGGCTGAAGCTTTCTTT; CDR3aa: CAWSPSGAEAFF
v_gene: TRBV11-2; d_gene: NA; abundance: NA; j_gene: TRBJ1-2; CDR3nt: TGTGCCAGCACCGACCGGGGGGCCTCTAACTATGGCTACACCTTC; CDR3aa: CASTDRGASNYGYTF
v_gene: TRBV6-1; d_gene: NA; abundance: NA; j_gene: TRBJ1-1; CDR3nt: TGTGCCAGCAGTGAAGCGCTTCACAGGAACACTGAAGCTTTCTTT; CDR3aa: CASSEALHRNTEAFF
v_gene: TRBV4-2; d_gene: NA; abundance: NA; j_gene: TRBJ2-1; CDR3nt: TGTGCCAGCAGCCAAGGGGGGACTCCCGGCTCCTACAATGAGCAGTTCTTC; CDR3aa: CASSQGGTPGSYNEQFF
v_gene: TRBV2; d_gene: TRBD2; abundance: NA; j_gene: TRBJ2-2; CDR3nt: TGTGCCAGCAGTATGGGAGGGAGGAACACCGGGGAGCTGTTTTTT; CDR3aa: CASSMGGRNTGELFF
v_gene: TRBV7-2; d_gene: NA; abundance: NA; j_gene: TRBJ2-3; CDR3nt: TGTGCCAGCAGCTACAAAAGAGCGCAGACAGATACGCAGTATTTT; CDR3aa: CASSYKRAQTDTQYF
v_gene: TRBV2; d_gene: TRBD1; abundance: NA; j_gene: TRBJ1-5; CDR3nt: TGTGCCAGCAGTAGACGACAGGGGTCGGATCAGCCCCAGCATTTT; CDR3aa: CASSRRQGSDQPQHF
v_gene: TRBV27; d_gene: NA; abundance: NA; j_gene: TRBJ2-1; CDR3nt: TGTGCCAGCAGTTTAGGGCGGGTGGATGAGCAGTTCTTC; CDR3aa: CASSLGRVDEQFF
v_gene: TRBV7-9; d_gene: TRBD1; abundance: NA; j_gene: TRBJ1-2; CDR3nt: TGTGCCAGCAGCTTCATAGGGACAGGCCAAGGCTACACCTTC; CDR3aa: CASSFIGTGQGYTF
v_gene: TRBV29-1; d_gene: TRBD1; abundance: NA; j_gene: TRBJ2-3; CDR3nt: TGCAGCGCGGACAGGGGGGATACGCAGTATTTT; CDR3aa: CSADRGDTQYF
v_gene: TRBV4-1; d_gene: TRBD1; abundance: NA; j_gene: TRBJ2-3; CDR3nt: TGCGCCAGCAGCCAACAAGACAGGGAAGGAGATACGCAGTATTTT; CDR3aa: CASSQQDREGDTQYF
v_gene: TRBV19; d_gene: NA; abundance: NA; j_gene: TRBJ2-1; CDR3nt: TGTGCCAGTAGTTTCCTGACTCCGCTTGCTGAGCAGTTCTTC; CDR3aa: CASSFLTPLAEQFF
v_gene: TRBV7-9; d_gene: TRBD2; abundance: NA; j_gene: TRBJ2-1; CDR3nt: TGTGCCAGCAGCTTAGAGGGACTAGCGGGGGTCTACAATGAGCAGTTCTTC; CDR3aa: CASSLEGLAGVYNEQFF
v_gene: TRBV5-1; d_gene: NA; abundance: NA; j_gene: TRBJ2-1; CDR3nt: TGCGCCAGCAGCTTGGGATACGGGAATGAGCAGTTCTTC; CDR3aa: CASSLGYGNEQFF
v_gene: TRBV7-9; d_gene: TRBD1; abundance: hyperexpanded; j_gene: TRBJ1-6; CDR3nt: TGTGCCAGCAGCTCCCACGAGACAACAGGGGGTAGTTCACCCCTCCACTTT; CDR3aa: CASSSHETTGGSSPLHF
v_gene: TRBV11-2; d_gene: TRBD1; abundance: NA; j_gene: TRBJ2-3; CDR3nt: TGTGCCAGCAGCTTAGAGATTACAGGGGTCGGACCCACAGATACGCAGTATTTT; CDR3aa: CASSLEITGVGPTDTQYF
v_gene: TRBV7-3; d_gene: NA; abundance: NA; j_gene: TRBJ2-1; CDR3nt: TGTGCCAGCAGCACCGCACAGGGTATCAACAATGAGCAGTTCTTC; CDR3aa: CASSTAQGINNEQFF
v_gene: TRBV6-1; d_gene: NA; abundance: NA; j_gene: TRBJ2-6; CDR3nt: TGTGCCAGCAGTGAACCGCCGGGACTCCCCTCTGGGGCCAACGTCCTGACTTTC; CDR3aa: CASSEPPGLPSGANVLTF
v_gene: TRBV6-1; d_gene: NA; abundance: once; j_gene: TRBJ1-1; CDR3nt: TGTGCCAGCAAGGGGCAGGGCTCCCGCACTGAAGCTTTCTTT; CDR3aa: CASKGQGSRTEAFF
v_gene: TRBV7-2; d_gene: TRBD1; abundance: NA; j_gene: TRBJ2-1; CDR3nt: TGTGCCAGCAGCTTAAAGAGGGGGCAGAATGAGCAGTTCTTC; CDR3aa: CASSLKRGQNEQFF
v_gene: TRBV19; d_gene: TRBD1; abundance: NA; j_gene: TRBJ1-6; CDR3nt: TGTGCCAGTAGTCCTCCGGGACAGAATTCACCCCTCCACTTT; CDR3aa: CASSPPGQNSPLHF
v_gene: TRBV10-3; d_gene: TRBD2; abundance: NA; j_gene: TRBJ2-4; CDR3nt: TGTGCCGCGGGGGGGGCCAAAAACATTCAGTACTTC; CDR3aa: CAAGGAKNIQYF
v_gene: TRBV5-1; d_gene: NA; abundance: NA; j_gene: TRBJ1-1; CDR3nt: TGCGCCAGCAGCCCGACGGTCATGAACACTAAAGCTTTCTTT; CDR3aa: CASSPTVMNTKAFF
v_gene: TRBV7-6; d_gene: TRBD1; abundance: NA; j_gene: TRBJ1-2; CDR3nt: TGTGCCAGCAGCCCGACAGGGGGGGATGGCTACACCTTC; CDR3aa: CASSPTGGDGYTF
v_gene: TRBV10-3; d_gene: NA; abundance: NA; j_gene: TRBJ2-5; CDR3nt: TGTGCCATCAGTGGCAGCGAAGAGACCCAGTACTTC; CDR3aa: CAISGSEETQYF
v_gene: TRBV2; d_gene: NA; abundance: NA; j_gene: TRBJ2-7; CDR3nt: TGTGCCAGCAGTGACTCTCCTTTTACCTACGAGCAGTACTTC; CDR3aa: CASSDSPFTYEQYF
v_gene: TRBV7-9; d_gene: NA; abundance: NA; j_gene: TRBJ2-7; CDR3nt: TGTGCCAGCAGCCCGGGACACCCACTCGCAACATCGCCATCATACGAGCAGTACTTC; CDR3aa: CASSPGHPLATSPSYEQYF
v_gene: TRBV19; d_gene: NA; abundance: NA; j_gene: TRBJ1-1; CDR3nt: TGTGCCAGTAGTGTAGTTGGAGCTTCCACTGAAGCTTTCTTT; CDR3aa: CASSVVGASTEAFF
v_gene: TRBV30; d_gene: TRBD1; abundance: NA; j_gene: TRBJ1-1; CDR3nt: TGTGCCTGGACCCATCCCTATCAGGGGGGAGCTTTCTTT; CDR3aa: CAWTHPYQGGAFF
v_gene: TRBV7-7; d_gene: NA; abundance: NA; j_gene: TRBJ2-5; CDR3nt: TGTGCCAGCAGCTTGGGTCTTAGCGCTGAGACCCAGTACTTC; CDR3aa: CASSLGLSAETQYF
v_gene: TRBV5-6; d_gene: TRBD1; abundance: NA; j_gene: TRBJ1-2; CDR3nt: TGTGCCAGCAGCGCACTCGGGACAGAGCCCTATGGCTACACCTTC; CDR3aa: CASSALGTEPYGYTF
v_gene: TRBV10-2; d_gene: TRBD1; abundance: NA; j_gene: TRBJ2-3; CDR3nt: TGCGCCAGCAGTGAGTCGGGACAGGGGGTCGGCGATACGCAGTATTTT; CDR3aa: CASSESGQGVGDTQYF
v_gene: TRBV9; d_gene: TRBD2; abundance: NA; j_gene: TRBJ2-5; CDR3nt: TGTGCCAGCAGCGGAGGGACTAGCGGGAAAGAGACCCAGTACTTC; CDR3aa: CASSGGTSGKETQYF
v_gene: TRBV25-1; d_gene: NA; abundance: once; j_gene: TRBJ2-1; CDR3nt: TGTGCCAGCAGTGACCCCGGACTCGCCGAGCAGTTCTTC; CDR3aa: CASSDPGLAEQFF
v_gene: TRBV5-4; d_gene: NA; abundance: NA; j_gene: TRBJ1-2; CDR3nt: TGTGCCAGCAGCCCCCCAAACAGGGCTGGCTACACCTTC; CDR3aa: CASSPPNRAGYTF
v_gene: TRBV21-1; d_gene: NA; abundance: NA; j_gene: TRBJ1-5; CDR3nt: TGTGCCAGCAGCAATGGGGAGGGGAATCAGCCCCAGCATTTT; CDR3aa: CASSNGEGNQPQHF
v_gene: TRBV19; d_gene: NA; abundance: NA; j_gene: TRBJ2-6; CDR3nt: TGTGCCAGTAGAGGGGCAGGGCCTAGCTCTGGGGCCAACGTCCTGACTTTC; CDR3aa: CASRGAGPSSGANVLTF
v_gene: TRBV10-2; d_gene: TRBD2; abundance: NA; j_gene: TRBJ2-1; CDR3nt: TGCGCCAGCATTCTAGCGGGGAACAATGAGCAGTTCTTC; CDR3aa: CASILAGNNEQFF
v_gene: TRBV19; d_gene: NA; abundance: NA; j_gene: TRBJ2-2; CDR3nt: TGTGCCAGTAGTACTAGCTCCCCCGGGGAGCTGTTTTTT; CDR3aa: CASSTSSPGELFF
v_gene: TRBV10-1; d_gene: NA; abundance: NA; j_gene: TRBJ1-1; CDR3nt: TGCGCCAGCAGTGAGCGGAAGGAGGATCGCCGGGACTACACTGAAGCTTTCTTT; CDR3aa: CASSERKEDRRDYTEAFF
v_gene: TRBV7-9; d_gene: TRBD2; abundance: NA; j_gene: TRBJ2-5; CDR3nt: TGTGCCAGCAGCTTATTAGCGGGGGTCCAAGAGACCCAGTACTTC; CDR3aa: CASSLLAGVQETQYF
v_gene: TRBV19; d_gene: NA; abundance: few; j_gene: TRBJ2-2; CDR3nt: TGTGCCAGTAGTATGGTGTCAGCGCCTAACACCGGGGAGCTGTTTTTT; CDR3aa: CASSMVSAPNTGELFF
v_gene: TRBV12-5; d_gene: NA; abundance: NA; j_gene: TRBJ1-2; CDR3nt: TGTGCTAGTGGTTTGGTAACAGGGATCGGCTATGGCTACACCTTC; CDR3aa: CASGLVTGIGYGYTF
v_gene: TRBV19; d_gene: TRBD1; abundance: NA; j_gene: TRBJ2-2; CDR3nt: TGTGCCAGTAGTCCCCGGGGACAGATGAACACCGGGGAGCTGTTTTTT; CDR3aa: CASSPRGQMNTGELFF
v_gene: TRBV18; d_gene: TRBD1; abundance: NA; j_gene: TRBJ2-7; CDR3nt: TGTGCCAGCTCACCACCGAACCGGGACAGGGGGGCCGAGCAGTACTTC; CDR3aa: CASSPPNRDRGAEQYF
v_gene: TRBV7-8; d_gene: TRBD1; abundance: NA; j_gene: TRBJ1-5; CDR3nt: TGTGCCAGCAGCGCGAGGGACAGAAATCAGCCCCAGCATTTT; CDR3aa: CASSARDRNQPQHF
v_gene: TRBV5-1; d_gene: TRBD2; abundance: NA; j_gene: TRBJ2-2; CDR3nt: TGCGCCAGCAGCTTAGGACTAGCGGGGGGGCCCAGCACCGGGGAGCTGTTTTTT; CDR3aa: CASSLGLAGGPSTGELFF
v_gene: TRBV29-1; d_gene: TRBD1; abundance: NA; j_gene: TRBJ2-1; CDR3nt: TGCAGCGTCCGACAGGGACCAAGCTCCTACAATGAGCAGTTCTTC; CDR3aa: CSVRQGPSSYNEQFF
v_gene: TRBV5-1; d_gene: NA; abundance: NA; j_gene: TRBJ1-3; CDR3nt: TGCGCCAGCAGCCAAAACCGGGGCTCTGGAAACACCATATATTTT; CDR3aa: CASSQNRGSGNTIYF
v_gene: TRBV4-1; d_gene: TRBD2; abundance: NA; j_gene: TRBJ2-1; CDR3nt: TGCGCCAGCAGCGGCCTAGCGGGGACCCTCTCCTACAATGAGCAGTTCTTC; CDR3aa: CASSGLAGTLSYNEQFF
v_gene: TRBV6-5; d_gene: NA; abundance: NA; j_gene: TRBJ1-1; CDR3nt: TGTGCCAGCAGTTATCGGGAGATGAACACTGAAGCTTTCTTT; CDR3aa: CASSYREMNTEAFF
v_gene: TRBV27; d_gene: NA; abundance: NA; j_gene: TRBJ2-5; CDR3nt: TGTGCCAGCAGAGGACCTCGACGAGGGGAGACCCAGTACTTC; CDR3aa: CASRGPRRGETQYF